The 25 T cell receptor beta chains below were found in one sample sequenced in a study of blood T cells in healthy people across ages. A J-beta primer mix and a sample-barcoded 5' primer were used in a second PCR of about 7 to 12 cycles. TCRdb processed the 5' RACE reads anew with MiXCR; each CDR3 protein has one entry. The data contain 750,000 or so distinct CDR3 sequences, 20% to 25% of them seen just once; the ten biggest clones take up 8% to 10%. These data were likewise used in another study, on T cells of mothers and their children.

The material sequenced was blood. The receptors shown here come from a boy aged 5 to 17 in good health.

The J gene is TRBJ2-5, the V gene TRBV15; D unclear. Trimming took 1 base from V and 5 from J, leaving 14 bases between them. CDR3 length: 15 amino acids. Per germline, CDR1 LNHNV and CDR2 YYDKDF (reference sequence). CDR3 DNA: TGTGCCACCAGCAGAGTCGGTCACGTTACTGAGACCCAGTACTTC. Its translation is CATSRVGHVTETQYF.

This clonotype was seen a few times. CDR3 bases: TGTGCCAGCAGCTCCACGGCCTGGACAGTAGCTCCAGATACGCAGTATTTT. It yields the protein CASSSTAWTVAPDTQYF. V usage is TRBV14 and J usage is TRBJ2-3; D might be TRBD1 (6 bases). Germline-derived CDR1 and CDR2 are SGHDN and FVKESK. Trimming shortened V by 5 bases and J by 4 bases, and 22 bases separated the two germline ends. This CDR3 region has 17 residues.

This clonotype was counted only a few times. The chain recombines TRBV6-2 or TRBV6-3 with TRBJ2-5, with D possibly being TRBD1 (6 bases). The J call is uncertain, as TRBJ2-1 better fits the DNA end. In germline, CDR1 is MNHEY, CDR2 SVGEGT. The length of the CDR3 is 13 residues. CDR3 protein: CASSYPGVLEQFF. Written as DNA, the CDR3 is TGTGCCAGCAGTTACCCAGGGGTCCTCGAGCAGTTCTTC.

The V and J genes are TRBV6-2 or TRBV6-3 and TRBJ2-1, with D perhaps assigned TRBD1 or TRBD2 (6 bases each). The CDR3 loop spans 14 amino acids. CDR1 is MNHEY and CDR2 is SVGEGT in the germline V gene. Trimming shortened V by 6 bases and J by 7 bases, and 16 bases separated the two germline ends. The DNA of the CDR3 is TGTGCCAGCAGAATCGGAGGGGGTAGGAATGAGCAGTTCTTC. This gives the protein CASRIGGGRNEQFF.

The chain joins TRBV6-2 or TRBV6-3 to TRBJ2-2; perhaps D is TRBD1 or TRBD2 (5 bases each). The CDR3 is 10 amino acids. Germline V gives CDR1 MNHEY, CDR2 SVGEGT. The V gene lost 10 bases and the J gene lost 7 bases, with 7 bases spanning the gap. The CDR3 coding sequence is TGTGCCATGAGGGGCGGGGAGCTGTTTTTT. Protein product: CAMRGGELFF.

The rearrangement joins TRBV20-1 to TRBJ2-1; tentatively, D is TRBD1 (6 bases). CDR3 length equals 16 residues. Germline V CDR1 and CDR2: DFQATT, SNEGSKA (reference sequence). Trimming shortened V by 1 base and J by 0 bases, and 13 bases separated the two germline ends. The CDR3 bases are TGCAGTGCTAGAGTGGGGGAAGGGGGCTCCTACAATGAGCAGTTCTTC. Protein product: CSARVGEGGSYNEQFF.

This chain links TRBV29-1 with TRBJ2-7; 12 bases fit TRBD1. The CDR3 sequence is 13 residues long. Per germline, CDR1 SQVTM and CDR2 ANQGSEA. V lost 6 bases, J lost 9 bases, and 9 bases stayed unmatched. The CDR3 sequence: CSVEPGTGGAQYF. The CDR3 coding sequence is TGCAGCGTCGAGCCCGGGACAGGGGGCGCGCAGTACTTC.

The V and J genes are TRBV13 and TRBJ2-3, with a tentative D call TRBD2 (5 bases). The CDR3 contains 14 residues. Germline V gene sequence: CDR1 PRHDT, CDR2 FYEKMQ (reference sequence). The V end was cut by 3 bases, the J end by 3 bases, with 10 bases between. Here the CDR3 reads CASSFKEGTDTQYF. DNA for the CDR3: TGTGCCAGCAGCTTTAAAGAGGGAACAGATACGCAGTATTTT.

This clonotype has more than one count but fewer than ten. The V call is TRBV11-2, the J call TRBJ2-4, with D possibly matching TRBD1 (5 bases). The CDR3 loop spans 15 amino acids. V lost 5 bases and J lost 1, with 12 bases in between. The germline V gene encodes CDR1 SGHAT and CDR2 FQNNGV. The CDR3 is CASSGWGRAKNIQYF. Here the CDR3 DNA reads TGTGCCAGCAGCGGCTGGGGCAGGGCCAAAAACATTCAGTACTTC. The full variable domain, with the rest looked up from reference TRBV11-2 and TRBJ2-4, is EAGVAQSPRYKIIEKRQSVAFWCNPISGHATLYWYQQILGQGPKLLIQFQNNGVVDDSQLPKDRFSAERLKGVDSTLKIQPAKLEDSAVYLCASSGWGRAKNIQYFGAGTRLSVL.

The sample holds one count of this clonotype. This chain uses TRBV20-1 with TRBJ2-1, with 9 bases identical to TRBD1. CDR1 is DFQATT, CDR2 SNEGSKA, per germline (reference sequence). J lost 5 bases, V lost 2 bases, and 4 bases had no gene match. The CDR3 spans 14 residues. The CDR3 DNA is TGCAGTGCTAGATCGGGACAGGGTGACAATGAGCAGTTCTTC. Encoded protein: CSARSGQGDNEQFF.

About this clonotype itself: One end of the junction varies from germline; a read error may be responsible. This chain joins TRBV29-1 and TRBJ2-1; 7 bases match TRBD1. This CDR3 spans 14 amino acids. CDR1 and CDR2 (germline): SQVTM, ANQGSEA. CDR3 protein: CSVEGTEIHNEQFF. CDR3 DNA: TGCAGCGTCGAGGGGACAGAAATCCACAATGAGCAGTTCTTT.

This clonotype has just a few counts. The chain joins TRBV4-1 to TRBJ2-7; unclear D gene. Germline V gives CDR1 MGHRA, CDR2 YSYEKL. Trimming removed 2 bases at V and 2 bases at J, with 7 bases between. The CDR3 spans 13 residues. The DNA of the CDR3 is TGCGCCAGCAGCCAATTCACAACCTACGAGCAGTACTTC. Translated, it gives CASSQFTTYEQYF.

The chain links TRBV20-1 to TRBJ2-7; a weak D match, TRBD1 (6 bases). The CDR3 has 16 residues. CDR1 is DFQATT and CDR2 is SNEGSKA in the germline V gene (reference sequence). With 0 bases removed from V and 6 bases from J, the gap between germline ends came to 21 bases. CDR3 in DNA: TGCAGTGCTAGAGATAGTGAGTCAGGGGATATGAGCGAGCAGTACTTC. Protein: CSARDSESGDMSEQYF.

This chain links TRBV28 with TRBJ2-7; D unclear. CDR1 is MDHEN and CDR2 is SYDVKM in the germline V gene. The CDR3 runs to 16 residues. V gave up 2 bases and J gave up 4 bases, with 18 bases separating them. The CDR3 coding sequence is TGTGCCAGCAGTTTAAAAATGGACGGGTTGAAGTACGAGCAGTACTTC. It specifies CASSLKMDGLKYEQYF.

The V gene is TRBV9, the J gene TRBJ2-7; TRBD2 is a possible D gene (6 bases). With 0 bases removed from V and 0 bases from J, the gap between germline ends came to 10 bases. Germline lookup yields CDR1 SGDLS and CDR2 YYNGEE. The CDR3 has 15 residues. The CDR3 DNA is TGTGCCAGCAGCGTAGCGGGGGACGCCTCCTACGAGCAGTACTTC. Its translation is CASSVAGDASYEQYF.

This rearrangement joins TRBV20-1 to TRBJ2-1, with 13 bases fitting TRBD2. Germline loops: CDR1 DFQATT, CDR2 SNEGSKA (reference sequence). This CDR3 region has 15 residues. Trimming removed 2 bases from V and 5 bases from J; junction bases left unmatched: 3. Here the CDR3 reads CSARPGTSGDNEQFF. The CDR3 DNA follows: TGCAGTGCTAGACCCGGGACTAGCGGGGACAATGAGCAGTTCTTC.

This clonotype occurred a few times. The chain recombines TRBV29-1 with TRBJ2-5; the match to TRBD1 covers 9 bases. The DNA end is more similar to TRBJ2-7, so the J call may be wrong. The CDR3 has 12 residues. Germline CDR1 is SQVTM and CDR2 is ANQGSEA. The CDR3 protein is CSGGTGSYEQYF. The CDR3, as DNA: TGCAGCGGTGGGACAGGGTCATACGAGCAGTACTTC.

This clonotype showed up many times. V is TRBV12-3 or TRBV12-4 and J is TRBJ1-1; TRBD1 might be the D (5 bases). Deletions cut 5 bases from V and 0 bases from J, with 10 bases between. This CDR3 is built from 14 residues. The CDR3 DNA reads as TGTGCCAGCAGTCCGGGGACGGTGAACACTGAAGCTTTCTTT. This encodes CASSPGTVNTEAFF.

The table lists this clonotype with a few counts. The chain carries TRBV12-3 or TRBV12-4 and TRBJ2-4; D gene unclear. Trimming left V 1 base short and J 7 bases short, with 17 bases between. This CDR3 is built from 16 residues. This CDR3 is CASSLGLGSERNIQYF. CDR3 bases: TGTGCCAGCAGTTTAGGCTTAGGATCGGAGAGGAACATTCAGTACTTC.

The V call is TRBV12-3 or TRBV12-4, the J call TRBJ2-7; 9 nucleotides align to TRBD2. Trimming took 5 bases from V and 3 from J; bases not matched to a gene: 11. The CDR3 sequence is 16 residues long. This CDR3 is CASSTNSGGVVYEQYF. The DNA for the CDR3 is TGTGCCAGCAGTACTAATAGCGGGGGAGTTGTCTACGAGCAGTACTTC.

This clonotype was counted only a few times. The rearrangement joins TRBV7-2 to TRBJ1-4; 7 positions agree with TRBD1. The CDR3 runs to 14 residues. The germline V gene has CDR1 SGHTA and CDR2 FQGNSA. The V and J ends lost 6 bases and 8 bases, in that order; junction bases with no gene match: 9. Here the CDR3 DNA reads TGTGCCAGCAGGGATGACAGGGCGGGGGAAAAACTGTTTTTT. Translated: CASRDDRAGEKLFF.

This clonotype was observed a handful of times. The CDR3 nucleotides are TGCGCCAGCAGCCAAGATCTGGGTAAAGGGGGTGGAAAACTGTTTTTT. Protein product: CASSQDLGKGGGKLFF. The chain uses TRBV4-3 and TRBJ1-4; TRBD1 might be the D (6 bases). The V gene's germline CDR1 is LGHNA and CDR2 YSLEER. V shed 0 bases and J shed 10 bases, with 18 bases lying between them. CDR3 length equals 16 residues.

This chain links TRBV5-1 with TRBJ2-3, with TRBD2 identical over 8 bases. Germline V gives CDR1 SGHRS, CDR2 YFSETQ. Trimming removed 5 bases from V and 3 bases from J; junction bases left unmatched: 2. CDR3 size: 13 residues. The CDR3 nucleotides read TGCGCCAGCAGGACTAGCGAGACAGATACGCAGTATTTT. Amino acid sequence: CASRTSETDTQYF.

The CDR3 nucleotides are TGTGCCAGCAGCGTAGACGGGATGGCAGAGACCCAGTACTTC. Translation: CASSVDGMAETQYF. V and J are TRBV9 and TRBJ2-5; the D gene is possibly TRBD2 (5 bases). The germline V and J ends were trimmed by 0 bases and 4 bases, with 10 bases remaining between them. The CDR3 has 14 amino acids. Germline values: CDR1 SGDLS, CDR2 YYNGEE.

The chain links TRBV12-3 or TRBV12-4 to TRBJ1-5; tentatively, D is TRBD1 (6 bases). V lost 5 bases to trimming and J lost 4 bases, with 9 bases between them. The CDR3 has 13 amino acids. This CDR3 is CASSPGANQPQHF. In nucleotides, the CDR3 is TGTGCCAGCAGTCCAGGGGCAAATCAGCCCCAGCATTTT.